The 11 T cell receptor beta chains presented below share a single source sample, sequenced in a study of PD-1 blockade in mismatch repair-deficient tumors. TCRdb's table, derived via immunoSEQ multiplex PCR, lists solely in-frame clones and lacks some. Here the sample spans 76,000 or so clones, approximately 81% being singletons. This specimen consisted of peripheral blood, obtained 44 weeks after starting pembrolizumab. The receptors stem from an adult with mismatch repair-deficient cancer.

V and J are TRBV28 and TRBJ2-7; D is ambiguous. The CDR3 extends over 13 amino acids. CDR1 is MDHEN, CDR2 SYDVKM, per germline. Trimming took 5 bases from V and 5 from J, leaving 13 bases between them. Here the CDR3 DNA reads TGTGCCAGCAGTAAGAATGGCTGGAACGAGCAGTACTTC. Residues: CASSKNGWNEQYF.

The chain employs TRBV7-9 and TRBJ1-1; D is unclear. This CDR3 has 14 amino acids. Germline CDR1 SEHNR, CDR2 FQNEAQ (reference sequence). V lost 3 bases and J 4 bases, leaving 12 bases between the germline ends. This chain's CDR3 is CASSFLGSTTEAFF. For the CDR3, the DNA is TGTGCCAGCAGCTTCCTCGGGAGCACCACTGAAGCTTTCTTT.

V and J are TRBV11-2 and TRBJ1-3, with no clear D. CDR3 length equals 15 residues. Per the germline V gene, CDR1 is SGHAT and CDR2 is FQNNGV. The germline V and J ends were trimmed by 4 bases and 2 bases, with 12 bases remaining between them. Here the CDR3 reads CASSSMSSTGNTIYF. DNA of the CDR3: TGTGCCAGCAGCTCCATGTCCAGCACTGGAAACACCATATATTTT.

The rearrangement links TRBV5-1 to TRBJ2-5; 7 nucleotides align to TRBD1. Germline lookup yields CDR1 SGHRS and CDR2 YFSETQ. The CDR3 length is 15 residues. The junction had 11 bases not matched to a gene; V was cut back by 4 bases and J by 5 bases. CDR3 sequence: CASSQGQPTRETQYF. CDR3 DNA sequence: TGCGCCAGCAGCCAGGGACAGCCCACGCGGGAGACCCAGTACTTC. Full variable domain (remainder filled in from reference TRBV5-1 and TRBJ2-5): KAGVTQTPRYLIKTRGQQVTLSCSPISGHRSVSWYQQTPGQGLQFLFEYFSETQRNKGNFPGRFSGRQFSNSRSEMNVSTLELGDSALYLCASSQGQPTRETQYFGPGTRLLVL.

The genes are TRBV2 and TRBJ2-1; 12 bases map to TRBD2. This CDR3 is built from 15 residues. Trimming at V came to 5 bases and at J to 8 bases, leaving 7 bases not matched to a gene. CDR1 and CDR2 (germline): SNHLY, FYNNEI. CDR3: CASSLTSGRYDEQFF. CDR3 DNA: TGTGCCAGCAGTTTAACTAGCGGGAGGTACGATGAGCAGTTCTTC.

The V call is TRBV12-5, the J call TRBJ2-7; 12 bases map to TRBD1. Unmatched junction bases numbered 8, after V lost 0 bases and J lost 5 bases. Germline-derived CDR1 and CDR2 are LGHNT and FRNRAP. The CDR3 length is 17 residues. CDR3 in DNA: TGTGCTAGTGGTTTGGTTGGAGGGACAGGGGGCGTAGACGAGCAGTACTTC. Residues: CASGLVGGTGGVDEQYF.

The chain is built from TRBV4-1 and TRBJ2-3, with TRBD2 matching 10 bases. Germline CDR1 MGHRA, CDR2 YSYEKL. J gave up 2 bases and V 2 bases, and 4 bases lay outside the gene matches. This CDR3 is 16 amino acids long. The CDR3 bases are TGCGCCAGCAGCCAACGGACTAGCGGAAACACAGATACGCAGTATTTT. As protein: CASSQRTSGNTDTQYF.

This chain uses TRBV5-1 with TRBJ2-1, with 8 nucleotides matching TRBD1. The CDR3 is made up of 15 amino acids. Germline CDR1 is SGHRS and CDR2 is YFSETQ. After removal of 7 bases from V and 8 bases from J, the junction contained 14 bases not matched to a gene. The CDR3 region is CASAAGQGRTDEQFF. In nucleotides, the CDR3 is TGCGCCAGCGCCGCCGGACAGGGTAGGACGGATGAGCAGTTCTTC.

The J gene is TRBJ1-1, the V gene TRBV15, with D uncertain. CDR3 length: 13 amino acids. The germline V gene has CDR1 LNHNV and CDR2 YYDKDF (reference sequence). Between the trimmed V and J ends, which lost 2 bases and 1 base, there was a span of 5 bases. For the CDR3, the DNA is TGTGCCACCAGCAGATACGGGAACACTGAAGCTTTCTTT. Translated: CATSRYGNTEAFF.

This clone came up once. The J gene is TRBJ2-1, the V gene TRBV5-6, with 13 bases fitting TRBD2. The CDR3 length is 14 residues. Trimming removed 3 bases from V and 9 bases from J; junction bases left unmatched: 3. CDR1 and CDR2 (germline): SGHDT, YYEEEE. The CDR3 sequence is CASSSGLAGLEQFF. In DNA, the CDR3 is TGTGCCAGCAGCTCGGGACTAGCGGGACTTGAGCAGTTCTTC.

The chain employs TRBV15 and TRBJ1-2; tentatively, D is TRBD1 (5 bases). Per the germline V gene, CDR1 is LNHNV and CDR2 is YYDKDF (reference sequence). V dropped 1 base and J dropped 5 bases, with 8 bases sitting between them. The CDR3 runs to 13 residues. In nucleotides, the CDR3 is TGTGCCACCAGCAGAGCGGCAGGGTATGGCTACACCTTC. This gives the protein CATSRAAGYGYTF.